The 10 T cell receptor beta chains in this list originate from one sample, sequenced in a study of blood T cell repertoires in COVID-19. Method: immunoSEQ multiplex PCR; TCRdb's copy keeps in-frame clones and lacks some. The sample contains about 110,000 clones, roughly 79% of which appear only once. The sample comprised peripheral blood. The source of these receptors is an elderly woman with active or convalescent COVID-19.

This clone was counted a few times. The V and J genes are TRBV9 and TRBJ2-3, with 12 bases fitting TRBD2. This CDR3 has 16 amino acids. Germline V gives CDR1 SGDLS, CDR2 YYNGEE. After removal of 4 bases from V and 6 bases from J, the junction contained 9 bases not matched to a gene. The CDR3 spells CASSLGTSGSGDTQYF. In DNA form, the CDR3 reads TGTGCCAGCAGCCTCGGGACTAGCGGGTCCGGCGATACGCAGTATTTT.

The CDR3 DNA reads as TGTGCCAGCAGTTTTCTAGCCGCTGGAAACACCATATATTTT. Protein sequence: CASSFLAAGNTIYF. V usage is TRBV2 and J usage is TRBJ1-3; no definite D call. This CDR3 is built from 14 residues. Trimming stripped 5 bases from V and 2 bases from J, with 10 bases between. CDR1 is SNHLY and CDR2 is FYNNEI in the germline V gene. Combining the CDR3 with reference TRBV2 and TRBJ1-3 gives the whole variable domain EPEVTQTPSHQVTQMGQEVILRCVPISNHLYFYWYRQILGQKVEFLVSFYNNEISEKSEIFDDQFSVERPDGSNFTLKIRSTKLEDSAMYFCASSFLAAGNTIYFGEGSWLTVV.

This rearrangement joins TRBV5-1 to TRBJ1-1; weak D call: TRBD1 (6 bases). This CDR3 is built from 16 residues. The V end was cut by 3 bases, the J end by 3 bases, with 18 bases between. Germline V gene lookup returns CDR1 SGHRS and CDR2 YFSETQ. The CDR3 is CASSSGGGQLYTEAFF. Written as DNA, the CDR3 is TGCGCCAGCAGCTCGGGTGGCGGACAGTTATACACTGAAGCTTTCTTT.

The rearrangement joins TRBV5-1 to TRBJ2-1; 15 positions match TRBD2. Germline lookup yields CDR1 SGHRS and CDR2 YFSETQ. The CDR3 is made up of 18 amino acids. The J segment lost 3 bases and the V segment lost 2 bases, leaving 6 bases of the junction unmatched. The CDR3 protein is CASSFGLAGGPRYNEQFF. DNA for the CDR3: TGCGCCAGCAGCTTTGGACTAGCGGGAGGGCCACGCTACAATGAGCAGTTCTTC.

The sample holds a few counts of this clone. The chain couples TRBV5-6 to TRBJ2-5; 9 positions agree with TRBD2. The CDR3 is 15 residues long. Trimming at V came to 4 bases and at J to 5 bases, leaving 9 bases not matched to a gene. CDR1 is SGHDT and CDR2 is YYEEEE in the germline V gene. The DNA of the CDR3 is TGTGCCAGCAGCGATCCGTTAGCGGGAGATGAGACCCAGTACTTC. It encodes CASSDPLAGDETQYF.

This sequence joins TRBV15 and TRBJ1-2, with D unresolved. V dropped 0 bases and J dropped 4 bases, with 15 bases sitting between them. Looked up from germline, CDR1 is LNHNV and CDR2 is YYDKDF (reference sequence). This CDR3 contains 16 residues. CDR3 sequence reads: CATSRDVLRGTYGYTF. The CDR3 coding sequence is TGTGCCACCAGCAGAGATGTTCTCCGGGGAACCTATGGCTACACCTTC.

The rearrangement joins TRBV6-5 to TRBJ1-2, with 8 bases that match TRBD1. Germline loops: CDR1 MNHEY, CDR2 SVGAGI. There are 13 residues in the CDR3. V lost 6 bases, J lost 6 bases, and 6 bases stayed unmatched. The CDR3 reads CASRPGGAHGYTF. DNA for the CDR3: TGTGCCAGCAGACCAGGGGGCGCCCATGGCTACACCTTC.

V is TRBV2 and J is TRBJ2-7, with 7 bases fitting TRBD1. V trimming: 6 bases; J trimming: 2 bases; junction bases outside the gene matches: 10. Germline CDR1 is SNHLY and CDR2 is FYNNEI. CDR3 length equals 15 residues. CDR3 nucleotide sequence: TGTGCCAGCAGACCGGGACAGAAGCCTCCCTACGAGCAGTACTTC. This codes for CASRPGQKPPYEQYF.

As for this clone: The junction and the germline gene differ at one end; a read error may be behind it. The V call is TRBV14, the J call TRBJ1-4; 7 nucleotides match TRBD1. The germline V gene encodes CDR1 SGHDN and CDR2 FVKESK. The CDR3 is 15 residues long. CDR3: CASSKDRATNEKLFF. The CDR3 bases are TGTGCCAGCAGCAAAGACAGGGCCACTAATGAAAAACTGTTTTTT.

The chain joins TRBV19 to TRBJ1-4, with 7 bases fitting TRBD1. The CDR3 loop spans 14 amino acids. After removal of 9 bases from V and 10 bases from J, the junction contained 14 bases not matched to a gene. Germline lookup yields CDR1 LNHDA and CDR2 SQIVND (reference sequence). The CDR3: CASHDLDRPVKLFF. Written as DNA, the CDR3 is TGTGCCAGCCACGACTTGGACAGGCCCGTAAAACTGTTTTTT.